A single sample gave rise to the 8 T cell receptor beta chains below, sequenced in a study of T cell clonality in common variable immunodeficiency. Repertoires were generated with immunoSEQ multiplex PCR, while TCRdb's copy carries only in-frame clones and drops some. Captured here are 55,000 or so clones, none seen once; the top ten comprise 5.4%. The specimen sequenced was peripheral blood mononuclear cells. These receptors all stem from a person aged 18 to 75 in good health.

This clone showed up just a few times. Read coverage stops 3 residues before the CDR3 terminus; the germline J gene supplies the remainder. The chain joins TRBV5-1 to TRBJ1-6, with TRBD1 as a possible D gene (5 bases). In germline, CDR1 is SGHRS, CDR2 YFSETQ. Trimming took 2 bases from V and 8 from J, leaving 8 bases between them. The length of the CDR3 is 13 residues. CDR3 residues: CASSLGADSPLHF. The CDR3 DNA, read in part, is TGCGCCAGCAGCTTAGGGGCGGATTCACCC.

This clone was found many times. The read terminates 3 residues before the CDR3 end, so the remaining end is supplied by the germline J gene. The J gene is TRBJ1-1, the V gene TRBV5-1; D is perhaps TRBD1 (5 bases). Germline assignment: CDR1 SGHRS and CDR2 YFSETQ. This CDR3 is built from 15 residues. V gave up 0 bases and J gave up 6 bases, with 15 bases separating them. The CDR3 DNA, read in part, is TGCGCCAGCAGCTTGGATCAGGGATCGAGGGCTGAA. It translates to CASSLDQGSRAE. The entire CDR3 protein reads CASSLDQGSRAEAFF.

This clone was found many times. The sequence runs out 3 residues before the end of the CDR3; the remainder is reconstructed from the germline J gene. The V call is TRBV10-3, the J call TRBJ1-2, with a weak D call TRBD1 (6 bases). Germline CDR1 is ENHRY and CDR2 is SYGVKD. The CDR3 contains 14 residues. V was cut by 10 bases and J by 3 bases, with 18 bases left in between. Incomplete CDR3 DNA: TGTGCCACCCTGGGGACACAGGGTTACTATGGC. It is translated as CATLGTQGYYG. The whole CDR3 sequence reads CATLGTQGYYGYTF.

Concerning this clone: The CDR3 end lies 3 residues beyond the end of the read and is filled in from the germline J gene. The chain combines TRBV7-7 with TRBJ2-1; D is possibly TRBD1 (6 bases). Germline-derived CDR1 and CDR2 are SSHAT and FNYEAQ (reference sequence). The CDR3 sequence is 17 residues long. V was cut by 6 bases and J by 1 base, with 19 bases left in between. CDR3 in amino acids: CASRPIGGGRSYNEQFF. The CDR3 DNA, read in part, is TGTGCCAGCAGACCCATCGGTGGGGGCCGGTCCTACAATGAG.

Many counts were recorded for this clone. The read terminates 3 residues before the CDR3 end, so the remaining end is supplied by the germline J gene. The V call is TRBV12-3 or TRBV12-4, the J call TRBJ2-5; 11 bases map to TRBD2. This CDR3 comprises 16 residues. V lost 4 bases, J lost 2 bases, and 6 bases stayed unmatched. CDR3 sequence reads: CASSSRLAGLQETQYF. The covered CDR3 bases are TGTGCCAGCAGTTCCCGACTAGCGGGACTACAAGAGACC.

At least ten counts were recorded for this clone. The read halts 3 residues ahead of the CDR3 end, with the missing end drawn from the germline J gene. The genes are TRBV6-4 and TRBJ2-3; TRBD1 might be the D (5 bases). This CDR3 comprises 13 residues. V dropped 0 bases and J dropped 7 bases, with 8 bases sitting between them. Germline assignment: CDR1 MRHNA and CDR2 SNTAGT. The part of the CDR3 DNA that was read is TGTGCCAGCAGTGACTCTGCAGGGAATACG. Protein product: CASSDSAGNT. The CDR3, in full, reads CASSDSAGNTQYF.

There are many counts of this clone. Read data end 3 residues before the CDR3 end; the end is taken from the germline J gene. The chain joins TRBV7-3 to TRBJ2-1; 8 nucleotides match TRBD2. Per the germline V gene, CDR1 is SGHTA and CDR2 is FQGTGA. V shed 5 bases and J 6 bases; nucleotides not matched to a gene: 9. This CDR3 has 15 residues. The DNA read from the CDR3 is TGTGCCAGCAGCGTGTCCGGGACTAGAGTCAATGAG. Residues: CASSVSGTRVNE. The complete CDR3 protein is CASSVSGTRVNEQFF. Using reference TRBV7-3 and TRBJ2-1 for the parts outside the CDR3, the full variable domain is GAGVSQTPSNKVTEKGKYVELRCDPISGHTALYWYRQSLGQGPEFLIYFQGTGAADDSGLPNDRFFAVRPEGSVSTLKIQRTERGDSAVYLCASSVSGTRVNEQFFGPGTRLTVL.

This clone was seen at least ten times. The sequence runs out 3 residues before the end of the CDR3; the remainder is reconstructed from the germline J gene. The genes are TRBV10-3 and TRBJ2-1; 8 nucleotides line up with TRBD1. After removal of 5 bases from V and 2 bases from J, the junction contained 8 bases not matched to a gene. Germline loops: CDR1 ENHRY, CDR2 SYGVKD. The CDR3 sequence is 16 residues long. CDR3 DNA (partial): TGTGCCATCAGTAGACCAGGGGGCGAAACCTACAATGAG. Its translation is CAISRPGGETYNE. The complete CDR3 sequence is CAISRPGGETYNEQFF.